This T cell receptor beta chain emerged from a study of control samples from healthy donors and cancer patients. The data were produced by immunoSEQ multiplex PCR, yet TCRdb's version contains in-frame clones alone and is incomplete. The table includes tens of thousands of clones, around 91% detected once. Trimming took 2 bases from V and 11 from J, leaving 16 bases between them. CDR1 and CDR2 (germline): SGHDT, YYEEEE. This CDR3 region has 13 residues. The TCR originated in a man aged 25-45 years in good health. The sample was blood. The rearrangement uses TRBV5-6 and TRBJ1-1, with D perhaps matching TRBD1 (6 bases). CDR3: CASSFRQGTHAFF. DNA for the CDR3: TGTGCCAGCAGCTTTAGGCAGGGGACCCACGCTTTCTTT.